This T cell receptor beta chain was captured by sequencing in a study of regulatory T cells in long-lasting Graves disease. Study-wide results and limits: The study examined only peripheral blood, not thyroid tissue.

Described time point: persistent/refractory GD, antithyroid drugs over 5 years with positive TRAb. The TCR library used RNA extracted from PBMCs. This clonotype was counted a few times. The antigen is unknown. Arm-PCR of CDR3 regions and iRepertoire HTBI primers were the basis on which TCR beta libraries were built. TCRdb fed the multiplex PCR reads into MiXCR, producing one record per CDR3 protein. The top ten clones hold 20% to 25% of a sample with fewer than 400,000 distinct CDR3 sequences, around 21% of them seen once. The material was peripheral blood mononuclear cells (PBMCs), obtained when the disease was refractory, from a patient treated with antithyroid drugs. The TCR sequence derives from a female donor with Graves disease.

CDR3 sequence (DNA): TGTGCCAGCAGCCCCCTTGCCGCCGGAGAAGCTTTCTTT. Translation: CASSPLAAGEAFF. The chain couples TRBV14 to TRBJ1-1; D not certain. The CDR3 length is 13 residues. Trimming pared 4 bases from V and 8 bases from J, leaving 14 bases between. Germline lookup yields CDR1 SGHDN and CDR2 FVKESK.